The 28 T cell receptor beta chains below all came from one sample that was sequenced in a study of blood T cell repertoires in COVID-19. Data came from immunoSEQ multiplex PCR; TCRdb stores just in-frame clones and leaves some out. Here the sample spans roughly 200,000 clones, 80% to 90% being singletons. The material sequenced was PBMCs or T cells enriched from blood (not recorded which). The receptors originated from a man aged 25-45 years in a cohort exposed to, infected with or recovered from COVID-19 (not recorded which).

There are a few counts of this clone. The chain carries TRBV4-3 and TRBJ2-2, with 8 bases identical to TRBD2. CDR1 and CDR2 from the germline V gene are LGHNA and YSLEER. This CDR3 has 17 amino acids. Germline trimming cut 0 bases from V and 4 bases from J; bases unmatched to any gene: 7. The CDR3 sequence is CASSQERTGGFTGELFF. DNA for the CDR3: TGCGCCAGCAGCCAAGAACGGACGGGAGGGTTCACCGGGGAGCTGTTTTTT.

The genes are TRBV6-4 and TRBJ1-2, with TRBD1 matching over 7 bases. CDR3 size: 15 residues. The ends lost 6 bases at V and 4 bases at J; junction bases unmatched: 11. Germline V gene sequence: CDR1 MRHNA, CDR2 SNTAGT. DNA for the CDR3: TGTGCCAGCAGACCCACCCCAGGGGGTGGCTATGGCTACACCTTC. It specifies CASRPTPGGGYGYTF.

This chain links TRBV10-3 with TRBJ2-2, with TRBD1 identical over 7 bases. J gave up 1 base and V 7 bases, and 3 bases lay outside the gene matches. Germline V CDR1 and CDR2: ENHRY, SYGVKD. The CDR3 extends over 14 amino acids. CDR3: CAIKGTENTGELFF. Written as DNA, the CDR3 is TGTGCCATCAAGGGGACAGAGAACACCGGGGAGCTGTTTTTT.

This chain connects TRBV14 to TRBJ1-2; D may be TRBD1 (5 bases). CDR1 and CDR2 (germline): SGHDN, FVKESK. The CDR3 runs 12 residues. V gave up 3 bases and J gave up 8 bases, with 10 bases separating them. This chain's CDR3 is CASSQTVNGYTF. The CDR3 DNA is TGTGCCAGCAGCCAGACAGTAAACGGCTACACCTTC.

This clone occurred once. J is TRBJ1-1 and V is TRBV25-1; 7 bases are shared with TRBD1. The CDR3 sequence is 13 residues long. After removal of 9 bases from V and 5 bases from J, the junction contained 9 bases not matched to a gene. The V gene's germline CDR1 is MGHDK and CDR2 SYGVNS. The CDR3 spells CASSNRGRTEAFF. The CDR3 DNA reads TGTGCCAGTTCGAACAGGGGAAGAACTGAAGCTTTCTTT.

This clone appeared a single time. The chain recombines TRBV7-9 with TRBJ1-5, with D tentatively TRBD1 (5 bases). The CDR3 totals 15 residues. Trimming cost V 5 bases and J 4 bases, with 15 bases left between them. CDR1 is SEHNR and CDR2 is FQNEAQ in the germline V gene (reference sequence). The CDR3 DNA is TGTGCCAGCAGCCACCCGGGGACTCCTAATCAGCCCCAGCATTTT. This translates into CASSHPGTPNQPQHF.

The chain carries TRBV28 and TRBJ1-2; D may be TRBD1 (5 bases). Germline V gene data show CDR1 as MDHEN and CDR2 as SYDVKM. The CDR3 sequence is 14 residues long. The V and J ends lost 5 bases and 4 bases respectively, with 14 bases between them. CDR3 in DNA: TGTGCCAGCAGTCAGGGTGGGCAAGGCTATGGCTACACCTTC. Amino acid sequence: CASSQGGQGYGYTF.

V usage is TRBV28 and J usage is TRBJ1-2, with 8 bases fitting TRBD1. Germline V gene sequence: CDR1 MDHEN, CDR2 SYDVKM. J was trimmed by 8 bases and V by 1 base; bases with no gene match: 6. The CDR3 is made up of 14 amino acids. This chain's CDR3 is CASSLLGTGSGYTF. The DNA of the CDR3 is TGTGCCAGCAGTTTATTGGGGACAGGCTCAGGCTACACCTTC.

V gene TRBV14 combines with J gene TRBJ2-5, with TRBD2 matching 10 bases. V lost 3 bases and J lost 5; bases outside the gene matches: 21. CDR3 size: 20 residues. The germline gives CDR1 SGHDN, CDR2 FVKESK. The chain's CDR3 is CASSHEQTGLADGKGETQYF. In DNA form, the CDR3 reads TGTGCCAGCAGCCATGAACAAACAGGACTAGCGGATGGTAAGGGGGAGACCCAGTACTTC. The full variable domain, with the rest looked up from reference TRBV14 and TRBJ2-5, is EAGVTQFPSHSVIEKGQTVTLRCDPISGHDNLYWYRRVMGKEIKFLLHFVKESKQDESGMPNNRFLAERTGGTYSTLKVQPAELEDSGVYFCASSHEQTGLADGKGETQYFGPGTRLLVL.

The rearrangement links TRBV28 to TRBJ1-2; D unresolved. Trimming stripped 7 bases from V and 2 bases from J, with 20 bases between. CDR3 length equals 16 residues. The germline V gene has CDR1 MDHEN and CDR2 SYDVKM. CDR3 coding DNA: TGTGCCAGCATCCCTGGGTGGAGGTTTCTAAACTATGGCTACACCTTC. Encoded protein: CASIPGWRFLNYGYTF.

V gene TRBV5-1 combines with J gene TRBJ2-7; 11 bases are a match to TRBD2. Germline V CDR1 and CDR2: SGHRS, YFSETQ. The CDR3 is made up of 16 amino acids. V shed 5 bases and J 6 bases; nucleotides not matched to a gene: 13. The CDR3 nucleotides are TGCGCCAGCAGATTTACGTCACTAGCGGGAGTAGCCGAGCAGTACTTC. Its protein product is CASRFTSLAGVAEQYF. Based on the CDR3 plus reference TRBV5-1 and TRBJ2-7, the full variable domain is KAGVTQTPRYLIKTRGQQVTLSCSPISGHRSVSWYQQTPGQGLQFLFEYFSETQRNKGNFPGRFSGRQFSNSRSEMNVSTLELGDSALYLCASRFTSLAGVAEQYFGPGTRLTVT.

The CDR3 nucleotides read TGTGCCAGTAGTATATGGGGCCTGGGTCGCGGCCCAGAAGTGAGCAATCAGCCCCAGCATTTT. This codes for CASSIWGLGRGPEVSNQPQHF. The chain employs TRBV19 and TRBJ1-5; D is possibly TRBD1 (5 bases). The V gene's germline CDR1 is LNHDA and CDR2 SQIVND (reference sequence). The V gene lost 2 bases and the J gene lost 1 base, with 27 bases spanning the gap. CDR3 length: 21 residues.

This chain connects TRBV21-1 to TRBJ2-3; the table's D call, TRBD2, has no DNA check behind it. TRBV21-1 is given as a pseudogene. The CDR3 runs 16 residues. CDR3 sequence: CASSKDLAGCYDTQYF. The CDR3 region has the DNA TGTGCCAGCAGCAAAGATCTAGCGGGATGCTACGATACGCAGTATTTT.

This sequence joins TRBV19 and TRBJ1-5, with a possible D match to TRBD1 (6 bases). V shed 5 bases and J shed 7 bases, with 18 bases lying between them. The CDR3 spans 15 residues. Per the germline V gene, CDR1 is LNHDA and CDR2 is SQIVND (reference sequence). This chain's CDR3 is CASSPARQVGQPQHF. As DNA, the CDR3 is TGTGCCAGTAGTCCCGCGCGACAGGTTGGACAGCCCCAGCATTTT.

The chain's CDR3 is CASSTRDSNQPQHF. The DNA for the CDR3 is TGTGCCAGCAGTACCCGGGACAGTAATCAGCCCCAGCATTTT. The chain carries TRBV28 and TRBJ1-5, with 7 positions matching TRBD1. Germline V gene lookup returns CDR1 MDHEN and CDR2 SYDVKM. The CDR3 totals 14 residues. Trimming at V came to 5 bases and at J to 4 bases, leaving 5 bases not matched to a gene.

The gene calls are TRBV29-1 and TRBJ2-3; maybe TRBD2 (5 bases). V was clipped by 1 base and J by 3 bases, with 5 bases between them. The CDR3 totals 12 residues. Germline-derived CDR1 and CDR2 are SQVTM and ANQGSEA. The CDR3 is CSVEGGTDTQYF. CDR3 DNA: TGCAGCGTTGAAGGCGGGACAGATACGCAGTATTTT.

This CDR3 is CATSRGWPNEQFF. The CDR3 DNA reads as TGTGCCACCAGCAGAGGCTGGCCCAATGAGCAGTTCTTC. V usage is TRBV15 and J usage is TRBJ2-1; D is uncertain. Germline V lookup: CDR1 LNHNV, CDR2 YYDKDF (reference sequence). V lost 1 base and J lost 6, with 7 bases in between. The length of the CDR3 is 13 residues.

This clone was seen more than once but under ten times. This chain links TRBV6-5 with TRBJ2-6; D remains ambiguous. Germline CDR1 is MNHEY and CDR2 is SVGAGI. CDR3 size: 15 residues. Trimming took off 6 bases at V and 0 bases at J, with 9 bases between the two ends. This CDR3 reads CASRFLASGANVLTF. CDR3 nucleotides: TGTGCCAGCAGGTTCCTGGCCTCTGGGGCCAACGTCCTGACTTTC.

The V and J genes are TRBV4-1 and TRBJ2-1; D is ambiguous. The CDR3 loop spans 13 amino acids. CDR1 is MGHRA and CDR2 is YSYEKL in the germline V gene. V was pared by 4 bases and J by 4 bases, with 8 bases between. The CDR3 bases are TGCGCCAGCAGCCCCGAGGCGTACAATGAGCAGTTCTTC. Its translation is CASSPEAYNEQFF.

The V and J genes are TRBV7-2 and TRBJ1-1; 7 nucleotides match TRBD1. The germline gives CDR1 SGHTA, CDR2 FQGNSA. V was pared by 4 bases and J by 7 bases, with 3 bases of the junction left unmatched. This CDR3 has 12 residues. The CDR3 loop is CASSSGTVEAFF. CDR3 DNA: TGTGCCAGCAGCTCCGGGACAGTTGAAGCTTTCTTT.

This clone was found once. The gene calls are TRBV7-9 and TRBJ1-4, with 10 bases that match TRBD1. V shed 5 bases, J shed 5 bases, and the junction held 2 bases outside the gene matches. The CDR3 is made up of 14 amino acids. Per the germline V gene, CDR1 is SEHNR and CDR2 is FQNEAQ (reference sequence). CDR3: CASSRGQGNEKLFF. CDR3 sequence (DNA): TGTGCCAGCAGCCGGGGACAGGGGAATGAAAAACTGTTTTTT. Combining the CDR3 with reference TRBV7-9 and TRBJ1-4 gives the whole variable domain DTGVSQNPRHKITKRGQNVTFRCDPISEHNRLYWYRQTLGQGPEFLTYFQNEAQLEKSRLLSDRFSAERPKGSFSTLEIQRTEQGDSAMYLCASSRGQGNEKLFFGSGTQLSVL.

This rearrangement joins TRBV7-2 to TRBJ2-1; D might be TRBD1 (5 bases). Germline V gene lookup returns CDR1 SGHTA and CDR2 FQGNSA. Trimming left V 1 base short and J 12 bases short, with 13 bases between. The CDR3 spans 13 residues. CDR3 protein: CASSLDFGALQFF. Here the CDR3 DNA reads TGTGCCAGCAGCTTAGACTTTGGGGCGTTGCAGTTCTTC.

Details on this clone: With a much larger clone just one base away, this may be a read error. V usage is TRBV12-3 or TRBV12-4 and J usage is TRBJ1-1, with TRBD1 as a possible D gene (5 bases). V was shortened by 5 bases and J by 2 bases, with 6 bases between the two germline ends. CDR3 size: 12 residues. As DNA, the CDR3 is TGTGCCAGCAGTGACAGCAACACTGAAGCTTTCTTT. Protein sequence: CASSDSNTEAFF.

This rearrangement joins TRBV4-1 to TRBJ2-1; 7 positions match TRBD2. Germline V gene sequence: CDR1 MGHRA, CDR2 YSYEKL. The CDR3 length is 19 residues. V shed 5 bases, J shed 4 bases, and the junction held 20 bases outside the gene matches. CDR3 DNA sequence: TGCGCCAGCAGCTCCGACCACCACGGACTAGGCCGAAGTTACAATGAGCAGTTCTTC. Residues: CASSSDHHGLGRSYNEQFF.

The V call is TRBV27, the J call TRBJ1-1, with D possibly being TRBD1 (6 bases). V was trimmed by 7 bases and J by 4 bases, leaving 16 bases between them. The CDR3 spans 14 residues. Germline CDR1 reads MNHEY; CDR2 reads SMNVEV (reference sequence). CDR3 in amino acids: CASIATRGSTEAFF. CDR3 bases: TGTGCCAGCATAGCGACGAGGGGGTCCACTGAAGCTTTCTTT.

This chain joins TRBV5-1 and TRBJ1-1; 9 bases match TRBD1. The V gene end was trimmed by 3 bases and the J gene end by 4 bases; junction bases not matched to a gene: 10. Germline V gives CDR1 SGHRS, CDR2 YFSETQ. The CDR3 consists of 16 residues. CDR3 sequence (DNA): TGCGCCAGCAGCTCGGTAGGGGGACAGGGTCTCACTGAAGCTTTCTTT. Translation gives CASSSVGGQGLTEAFF.

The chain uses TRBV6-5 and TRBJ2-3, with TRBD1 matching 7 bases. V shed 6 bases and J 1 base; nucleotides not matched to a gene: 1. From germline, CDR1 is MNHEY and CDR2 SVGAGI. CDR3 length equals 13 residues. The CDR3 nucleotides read TGTGCCAGCAGCACAGGGGGCACAGATACGCAGTATTTT. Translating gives CASSTGGTDTQYF.

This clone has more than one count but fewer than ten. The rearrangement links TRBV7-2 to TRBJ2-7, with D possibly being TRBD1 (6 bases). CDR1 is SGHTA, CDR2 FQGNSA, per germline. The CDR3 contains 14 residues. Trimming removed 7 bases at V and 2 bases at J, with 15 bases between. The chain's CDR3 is CASTSNRVAYEQYF. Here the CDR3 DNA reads TGTGCCAGCACCTCGAACAGGGTAGCCTACGAGCAGTACTTC.